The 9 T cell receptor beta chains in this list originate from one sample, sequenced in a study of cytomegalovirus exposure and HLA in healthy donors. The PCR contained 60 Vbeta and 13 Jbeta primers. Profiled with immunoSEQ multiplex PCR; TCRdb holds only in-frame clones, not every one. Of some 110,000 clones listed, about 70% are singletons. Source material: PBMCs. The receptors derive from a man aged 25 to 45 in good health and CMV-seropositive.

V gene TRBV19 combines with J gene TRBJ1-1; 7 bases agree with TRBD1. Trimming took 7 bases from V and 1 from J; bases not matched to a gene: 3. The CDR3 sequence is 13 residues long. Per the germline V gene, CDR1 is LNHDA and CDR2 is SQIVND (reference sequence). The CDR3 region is CASTWDRNTEAFF. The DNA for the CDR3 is TGTGCCAGTACGTGGGACAGGAACACTGAAGCTTTCTTT.

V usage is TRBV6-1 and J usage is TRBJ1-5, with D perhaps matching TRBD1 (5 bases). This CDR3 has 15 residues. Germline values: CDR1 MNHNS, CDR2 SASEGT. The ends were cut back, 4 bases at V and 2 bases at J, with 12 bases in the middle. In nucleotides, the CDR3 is TGTGCCAGCAGTGGCCCGGGGGGTGGCAATCAGCCCCAGCATTTT. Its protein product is CASSGPGGGNQPQHF.

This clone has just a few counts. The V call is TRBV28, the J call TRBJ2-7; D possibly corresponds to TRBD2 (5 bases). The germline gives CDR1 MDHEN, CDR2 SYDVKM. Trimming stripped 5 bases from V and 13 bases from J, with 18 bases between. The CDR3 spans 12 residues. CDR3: CASSKSGNAVYV. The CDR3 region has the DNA TGTGCCAGCAGTAAGAGCGGTAATGCCGTCTACGTC.

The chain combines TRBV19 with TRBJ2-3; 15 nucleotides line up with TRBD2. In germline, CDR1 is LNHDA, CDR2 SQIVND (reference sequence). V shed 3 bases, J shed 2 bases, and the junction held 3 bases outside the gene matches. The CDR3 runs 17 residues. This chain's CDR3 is CASSMGLAGGTTDTQYF. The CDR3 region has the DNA TGTGCCAGTAGTATGGGACTAGCGGGAGGCACCACAGATACGCAGTATTTT.

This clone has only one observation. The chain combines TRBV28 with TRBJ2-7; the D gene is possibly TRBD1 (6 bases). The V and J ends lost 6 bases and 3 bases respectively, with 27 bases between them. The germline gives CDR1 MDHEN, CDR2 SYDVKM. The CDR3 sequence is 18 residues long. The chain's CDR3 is CASSPRSVYDRRLYEQYV. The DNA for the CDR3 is TGTGCCAGCAGCCCGCGGAGTGTCTATGACAGGCGCCTCTACGAGCAGTACGTC.

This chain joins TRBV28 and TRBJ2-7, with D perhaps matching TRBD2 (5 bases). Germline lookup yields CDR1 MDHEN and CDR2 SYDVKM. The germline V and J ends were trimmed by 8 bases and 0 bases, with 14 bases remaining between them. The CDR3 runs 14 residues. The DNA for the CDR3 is TGTGCCAGCCGACCCGGACTCCGCTCCTACGAGCAGTACGTC. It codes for CASRPGLRSYEQYV.

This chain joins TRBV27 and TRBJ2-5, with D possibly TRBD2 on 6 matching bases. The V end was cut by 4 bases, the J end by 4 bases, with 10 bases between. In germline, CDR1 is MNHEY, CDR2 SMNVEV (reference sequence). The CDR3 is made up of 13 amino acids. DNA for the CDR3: TGTGCCAGCAGTTATATGGGGGGAGAGACCCAGTACTTC. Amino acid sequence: CASSYMGGETQYF.

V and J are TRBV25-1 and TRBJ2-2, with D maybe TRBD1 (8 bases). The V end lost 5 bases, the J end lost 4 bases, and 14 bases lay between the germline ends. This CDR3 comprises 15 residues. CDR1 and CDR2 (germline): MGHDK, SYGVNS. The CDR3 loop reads CASSLDREGTGELFF. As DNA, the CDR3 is TGTGCCAGCAGTTTGGACAGGGAGGGCACCGGGGAGCTGTTTTTT.

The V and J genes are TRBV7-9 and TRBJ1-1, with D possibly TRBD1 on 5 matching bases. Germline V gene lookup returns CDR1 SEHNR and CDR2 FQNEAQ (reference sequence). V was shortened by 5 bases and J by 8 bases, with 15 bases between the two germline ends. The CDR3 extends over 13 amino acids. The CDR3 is CASSHQGKEEAFF. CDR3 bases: TGTGCCAGCAGCCACCAGGGAAAGGAGGAAGCTTTCTTT. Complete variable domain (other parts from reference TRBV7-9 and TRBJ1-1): DTGVSQNPRHKITKRGQNVTFRCDPISEHNRLYWYRQTLGQGPEFLTYFQNEAQLEKSRLLSDRFSAERPKGSFSTLEIQRTEQGDSAMYLCASSHQGKEEAFFGQGTRLTVV.